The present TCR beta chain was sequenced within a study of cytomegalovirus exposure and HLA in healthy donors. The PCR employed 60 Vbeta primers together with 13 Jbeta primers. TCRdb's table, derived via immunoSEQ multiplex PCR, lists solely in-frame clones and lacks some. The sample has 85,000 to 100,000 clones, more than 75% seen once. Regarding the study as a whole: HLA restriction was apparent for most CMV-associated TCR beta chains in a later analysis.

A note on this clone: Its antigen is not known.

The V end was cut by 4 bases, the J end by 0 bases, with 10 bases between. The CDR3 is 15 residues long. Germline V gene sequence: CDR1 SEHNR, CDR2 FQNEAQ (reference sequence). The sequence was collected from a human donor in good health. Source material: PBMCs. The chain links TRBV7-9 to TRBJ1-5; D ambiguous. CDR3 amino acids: CASSSESVSNQPQHF. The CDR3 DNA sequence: TGTGCCAGCAGCTCCGAGTCGGTTAGCAATCAGCCCCAGCATTTT.